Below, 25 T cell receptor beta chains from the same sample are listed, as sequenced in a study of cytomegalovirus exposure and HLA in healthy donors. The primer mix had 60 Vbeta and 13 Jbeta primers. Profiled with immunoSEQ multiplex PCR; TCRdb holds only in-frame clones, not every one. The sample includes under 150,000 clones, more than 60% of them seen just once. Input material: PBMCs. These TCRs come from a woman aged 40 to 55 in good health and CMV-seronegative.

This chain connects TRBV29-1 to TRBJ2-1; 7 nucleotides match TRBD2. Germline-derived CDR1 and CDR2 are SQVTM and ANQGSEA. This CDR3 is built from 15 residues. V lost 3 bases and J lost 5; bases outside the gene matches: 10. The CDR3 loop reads CSVEGGGGRHNEQFF. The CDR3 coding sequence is TGCAGCGTTGAGGGGGGGGGAGGAAGGCACAATGAGCAGTTCTTC.

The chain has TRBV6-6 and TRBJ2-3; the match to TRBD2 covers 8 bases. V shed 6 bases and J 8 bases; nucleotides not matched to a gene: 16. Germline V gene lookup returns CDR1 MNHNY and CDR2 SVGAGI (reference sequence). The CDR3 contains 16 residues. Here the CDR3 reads CASSQGGTSSMATQYF. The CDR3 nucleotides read TGTGCCAGCAGCCAAGGGGGGACTAGTAGTATGGCTACGCAGTATTTT.

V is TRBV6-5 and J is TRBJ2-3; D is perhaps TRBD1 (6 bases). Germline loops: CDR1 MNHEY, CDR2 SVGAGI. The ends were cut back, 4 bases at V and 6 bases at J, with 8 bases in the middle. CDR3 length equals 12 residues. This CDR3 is CASSSQGDTQYF. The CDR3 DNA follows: TGTGCCAGCAGTTCCCAGGGGGATACGCAGTATTTT.

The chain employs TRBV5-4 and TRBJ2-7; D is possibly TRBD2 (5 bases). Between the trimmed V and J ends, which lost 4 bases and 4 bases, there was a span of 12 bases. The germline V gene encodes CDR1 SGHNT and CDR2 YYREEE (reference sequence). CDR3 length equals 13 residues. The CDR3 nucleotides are TGTGCCAGCAGCCCCGGTTCGGGATACGAGCAGTACTTC. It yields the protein CASSPGSGYEQYF.

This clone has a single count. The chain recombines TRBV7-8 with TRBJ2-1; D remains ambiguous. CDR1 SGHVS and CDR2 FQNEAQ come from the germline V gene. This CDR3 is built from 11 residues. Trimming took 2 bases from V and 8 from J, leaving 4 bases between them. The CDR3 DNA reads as TGTGCCAGCAGCTTAACACATGAGCAGTTCTTC. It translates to CASSLTHEQFF.

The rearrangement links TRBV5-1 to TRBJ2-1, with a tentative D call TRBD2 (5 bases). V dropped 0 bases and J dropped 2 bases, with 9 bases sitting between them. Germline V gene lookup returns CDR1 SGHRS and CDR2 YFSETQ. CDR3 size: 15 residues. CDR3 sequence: CASSLAQEAYNEQFF. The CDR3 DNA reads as TGCGCCAGCAGCTTGGCTCAGGAGGCCTACAATGAGCAGTTCTTC.

Here the CDR3 reads CASSSGGRSQYF. In DNA, the CDR3 is TGTGCCAGCAGTTCAGGAGGACGGAGTCAGTACTTC. The chain links TRBV27 to TRBJ2-4; D possibly corresponds to TRBD2 (5 bases). V was shortened by 4 bases and J by 12 bases, with 13 bases between the two germline ends. The CDR3 covers 12 residues. In germline, CDR1 is MNHEY, CDR2 SMNVEV (reference sequence).

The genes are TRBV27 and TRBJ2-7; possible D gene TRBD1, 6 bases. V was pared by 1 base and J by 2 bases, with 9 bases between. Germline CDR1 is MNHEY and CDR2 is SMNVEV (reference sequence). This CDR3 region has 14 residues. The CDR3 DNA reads TGTGCCAGCAGTTTATACAGGGAGACCTACGAGCAGTACTTC. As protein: CASSLYRETYEQYF.

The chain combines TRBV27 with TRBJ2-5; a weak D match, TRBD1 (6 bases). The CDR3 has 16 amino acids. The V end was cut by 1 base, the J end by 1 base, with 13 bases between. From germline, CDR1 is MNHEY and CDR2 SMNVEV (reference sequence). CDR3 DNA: TGTGCCAGCAGTTTATATGGGGGCAGCGTCCAAGAGACCCAGTACTTC. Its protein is CASSLYGGSVQETQYF.

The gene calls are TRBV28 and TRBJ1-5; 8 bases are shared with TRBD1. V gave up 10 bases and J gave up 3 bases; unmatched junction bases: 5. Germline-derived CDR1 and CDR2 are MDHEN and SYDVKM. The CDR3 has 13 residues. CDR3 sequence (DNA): TGTGCCACCAGGACAGGGATCAATCAGCCCCAGCATTTT. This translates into CATRTGINQPQHF.

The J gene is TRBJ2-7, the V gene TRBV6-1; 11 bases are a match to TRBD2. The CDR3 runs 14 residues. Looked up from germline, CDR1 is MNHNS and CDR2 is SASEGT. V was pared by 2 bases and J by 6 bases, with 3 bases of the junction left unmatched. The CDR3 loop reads CASSETSGRLEQYF. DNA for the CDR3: TGTGCCAGCAGTGAAACTAGCGGGAGACTCGAGCAGTACTTC.

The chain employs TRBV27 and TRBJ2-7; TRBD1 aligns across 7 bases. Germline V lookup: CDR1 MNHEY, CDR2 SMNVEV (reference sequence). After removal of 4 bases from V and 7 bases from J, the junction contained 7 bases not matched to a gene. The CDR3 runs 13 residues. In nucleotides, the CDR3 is TGTGCCAGCAGTTCGACAGGGAGAGGGGAGCAGTACTTC. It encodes CASSSTGRGEQYF.

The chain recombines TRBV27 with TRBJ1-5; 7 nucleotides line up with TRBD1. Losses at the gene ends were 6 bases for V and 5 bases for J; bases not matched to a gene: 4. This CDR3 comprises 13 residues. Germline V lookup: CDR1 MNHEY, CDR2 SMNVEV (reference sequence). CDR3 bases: TGTGCCAGCAGCCAGACAGGGTATCAGCCCCAGCATTTT. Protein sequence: CASSQTGYQPQHF.

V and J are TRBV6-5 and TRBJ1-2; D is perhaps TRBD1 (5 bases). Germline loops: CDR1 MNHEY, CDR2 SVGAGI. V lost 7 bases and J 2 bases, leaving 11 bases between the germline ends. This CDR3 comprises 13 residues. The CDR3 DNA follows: TGTGCCAGCACCGAGGGGAGGAACTATGGCTACACCTTC. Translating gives CASTEGRNYGYTF.

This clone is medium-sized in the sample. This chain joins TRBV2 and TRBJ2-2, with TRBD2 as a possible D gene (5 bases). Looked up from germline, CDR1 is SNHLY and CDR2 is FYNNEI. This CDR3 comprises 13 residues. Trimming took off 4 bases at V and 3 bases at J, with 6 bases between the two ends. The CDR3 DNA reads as TGTGCCAGCAGTGCGGAGGACACCGGGGAGCTGTTTTTT. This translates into CASSAEDTGELFF.

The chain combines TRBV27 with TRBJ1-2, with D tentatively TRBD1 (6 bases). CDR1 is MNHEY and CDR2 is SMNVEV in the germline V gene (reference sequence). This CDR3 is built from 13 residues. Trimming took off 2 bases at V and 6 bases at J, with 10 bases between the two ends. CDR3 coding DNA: TGTGCCAGCAGTTTAGCAGGGGTTGATGGCTACACCTTC. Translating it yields CASSLAGVDGYTF.

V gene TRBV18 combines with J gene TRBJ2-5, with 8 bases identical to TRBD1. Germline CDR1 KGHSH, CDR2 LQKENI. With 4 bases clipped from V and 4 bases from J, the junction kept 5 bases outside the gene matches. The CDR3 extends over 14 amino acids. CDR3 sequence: CASSLIQGGETQYF. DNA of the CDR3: TGTGCCAGCTCACTAATACAGGGGGGAGAGACCCAGTACTTC.

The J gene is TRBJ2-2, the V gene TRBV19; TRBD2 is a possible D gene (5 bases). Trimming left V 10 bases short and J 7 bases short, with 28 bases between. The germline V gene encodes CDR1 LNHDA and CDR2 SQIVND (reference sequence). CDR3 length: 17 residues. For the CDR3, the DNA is TGTGCCACCCAATTGGGTGTGGAGAGACGGGATAGCGGGGAGCTGTTTTTT. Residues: CATQLGVERRDSGELFF.

The CDR3 is CASSIRQGAYEQYF. The CDR3 coding sequence is TGTGCCAGTAGTATCAGACAGGGAGCGTACGAGCAGTACTTC. This chain connects TRBV19 to TRBJ2-7; 7 bases are shared with TRBD1. This CDR3 region has 14 residues. Germline V CDR1 and CDR2: LNHDA, SQIVND (reference sequence). V was pared by 3 bases and J by 4 bases, with 6 bases of the junction left unmatched.

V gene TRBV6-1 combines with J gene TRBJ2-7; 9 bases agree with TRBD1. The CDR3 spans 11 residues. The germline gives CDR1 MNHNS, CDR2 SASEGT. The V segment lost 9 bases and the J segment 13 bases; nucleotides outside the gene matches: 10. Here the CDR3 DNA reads TGTGCCAGTTATGGGACAGGGACTTACTACTTC. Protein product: CASYGTGTYYF.

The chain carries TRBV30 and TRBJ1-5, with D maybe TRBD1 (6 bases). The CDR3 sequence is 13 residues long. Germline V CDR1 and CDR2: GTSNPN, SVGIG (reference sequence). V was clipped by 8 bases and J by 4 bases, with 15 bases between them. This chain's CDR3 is CALGNRENQPQHF. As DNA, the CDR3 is TGTGCCCTGGGGAACAGGGAGAATCAGCCCCAGCATTTT.

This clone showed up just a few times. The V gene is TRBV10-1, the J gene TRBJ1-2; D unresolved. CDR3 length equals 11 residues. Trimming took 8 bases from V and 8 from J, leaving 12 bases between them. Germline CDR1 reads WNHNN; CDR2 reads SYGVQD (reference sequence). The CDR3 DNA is TGCGCCAGCGGTCGGGGTGGAGGCTACACCTTC. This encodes CASGRGGGYTF.

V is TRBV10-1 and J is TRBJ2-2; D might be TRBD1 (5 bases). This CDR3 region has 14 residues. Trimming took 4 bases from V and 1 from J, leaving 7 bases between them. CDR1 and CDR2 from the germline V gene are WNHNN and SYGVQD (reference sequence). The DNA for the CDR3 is TGCGCCAGCAGTGGAAGGGGGAACACCGGGGAGCTGTTTTTT. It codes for CASSGRGNTGELFF.

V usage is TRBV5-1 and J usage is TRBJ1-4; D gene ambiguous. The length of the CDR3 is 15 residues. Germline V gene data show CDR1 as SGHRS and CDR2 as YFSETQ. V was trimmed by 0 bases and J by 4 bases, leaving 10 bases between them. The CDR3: CASSLDGLGNEKLFF. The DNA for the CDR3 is TGCGCCAGCAGCTTGGACGGGTTGGGTAATGAAAAACTGTTTTTT. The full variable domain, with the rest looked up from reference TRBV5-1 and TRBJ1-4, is KAGVTQTPRYLIKTRGQQVTLSCSPISGHRSVSWYQQTPGQGLQFLFEYFSETQRNKGNFPGRFSGRQFSNSRSEMNVSTLELGDSALYLCASSLDGLGNEKLFFGSGTQLSVL.

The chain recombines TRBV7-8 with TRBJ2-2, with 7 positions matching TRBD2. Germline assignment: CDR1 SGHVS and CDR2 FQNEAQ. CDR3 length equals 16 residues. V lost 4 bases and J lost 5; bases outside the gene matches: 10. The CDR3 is CASSSLSGMGTGELFF. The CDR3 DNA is TGTGCCAGCAGCTCTTTAAGCGGGATGGGAACCGGGGAGCTGTTTTTT.